The rows below give T cell receptor beta chains drawn from one sample of a study of siplizumab effects on memory and regulatory T cells. Here immunoSEQ multiplex PCR was the method, and the copy in TCRdb shows in-frame clones only, minus some. This sample has over 100,000 clones, with 80% to 95% found just once. Specimen: CD4+ T cells sorted from blood. These receptor sequences come from a human donor in good health. CDR3s include the opening cysteine and the closing phenylalanine or tryptophan. Each record gives: clone size, CDR3 length, J gene, D gene, V gene, CDR3 protein, CDR3 DNA. D genes are given only for firm matches. Only part of the rows carry a size: once, few, many, or a class if the clone is expanded.

>NA|13|TRBJ1-2|NA|TRBV9
CASSALSSGGYTF
TGTGCCAGCAGCGCCCTGAGCTCTGGGGGCTACACCTTC
>NA|15|TRBJ1-3|NA|TRBV6-6
CASSYGRGSGNTIYF
TGTGCCAGCAGTTACGGTAGAGGTTCGGGAAACACCATATATTTT
>NA|13|TRBJ1-2|NA|TRBV5-1
CASSPGENYGYTF
TGCGCCAGCAGCCCTGGCGAGAACTATGGCTACACCTTC
>NA|13|TRBJ1-3|NA|TRBV5-1
CASSSYSGNTIYF
TGCGCCAGCAGCTCGTACTCTGGAAACACCATATATTTT
>NA|13|TRBJ2-5|NA|TRBV7-3
CASSLVERETQYF
TGTGCCAGCAGCTTAGTAGAGAGAGAGACCCAGTACTTC
>NA|13|TRBJ1-2|NA|TRBV28
CASRDRLLYGYTF
TGTGCCAGCAGGGACAGACTCCTCTATGGCTACACCTTC
>once|12|TRBJ1-5|TRBD1|TRBV2
CASNRGGQPQHF
TGTGCCAGCAACAGGGGTGGTCAGCCCCAGCATTTT
>NA|14|TRBJ2-6|NA|TRBV19
CATLGHSGANVLTF
TGTGCCACCCTGGGCCACTCTGGGGCCAACGTCCTGACTTTC
>NA|13|TRBJ1-1|NA|TRBV10-3
CATAVGGRTEAFF
TGTGCCACGGCGGTAGGGGGAAGGACTGAAGCTTTCTTT
>NA|13|TRBJ1-2|NA|TRBV6-1
CASSPAGFYGYTF
TGTGCCAGCAGTCCGGCGGGGTTCTATGGCTACACCTTC
>NA|14|TRBJ2-3|TRBD2|TRBV5-1
CASSFDSGRDTQYF
TGCGCCAGCAGCTTTGATAGCGGGAGGGATACGCAGTATTTT
>NA|13|TRBJ2-7|NA|TRBV27
CASRPSFSYEQYF
TGTGCCAGCCGACCCAGTTTCTCCTACGAGCAGTACTTC
>NA|16|TRBJ1-2|TRBD1|TRBV12-5
CASAQGGQGPYYGYTF
TGTGCTAGTGCTCAGGGAGGACAGGGACCTTACTATGGCTACACCTTC
>NA|14|TRBJ2-7|TRBD1|TRBV5-1
CASSLVQGVYEQYF
TGCGCCAGCAGCTTGGTACAGGGGGTCTACGAGCAGTACTTC
>NA|13|TRBJ2-1|NA|TRBV19
CASRESGTNEQFF
TGTGCCAGTAGAGAATCAGGGACCAATGAGCAGTTCTTC
>NA|13|TRBJ2-4|NA|TRBV7-9
CASSPAPWAIQYF
TGTGCCAGCAGCCCCGCCCCCTGGGCCATTCAGTACTTC
>NA|12|TRBJ1-2|NA|TRBV5-1
CASSLDRYGYTF
TGCGCCAGCAGCTTGGACCGCTATGGCTACACCTTC
>once|13|TRBJ2-1|TRBD2|TRBV4-1
CASSRVGLAGRFF
TGCGCCAGCAGCCGCGTCGGACTAGCGGGAAGGTTCTTC
>NA|19|TRBJ2-7|TRBD1|TRBV23-1
CASSQSNRPGTGKTYEQYF
TGCGCCAGCAGTCAATCAAACCGCCCTGGGACAGGGAAAACCTACGAGCAGTACTTC
>NA|15|TRBJ1-2|NA|TRBV18
CASSPRADIQYGYTF
TGTGCCAGCTCACCTCGGGCGGACATCCAGTATGGCTACACCTTC
>NA|16|TRBJ2-1|TRBD2|TRBV11-2
CASSPGGAGGYNEQFF
TGTGCCAGCAGCCCGGGGGGAGCGGGGGGCTACAATGAGCAGTTCTTC
>NA|17|TRBJ2-2|TRBD1|TRBV9
CASSESGQGLYTGELFF
TGTGCCAGCAGCGAGTCGGGACAGGGGCTTTACACCGGGGAGCTGTTTTTT
>NA|14|TRBJ2-4|NA|TRBV19
CASETGLAKNIQYF
TGTGCCAGTGAAACGGGGCTAGCCAAAAACATTCAGTACTTC
>NA|17|TRBJ2-2|TRBD2|TRBV2
CASSRLKWTSGGGELFF
TGTGCCAGCAGCCGATTAAAATGGACTAGCGGTGGCGGGGAGCTGTTTTTT
>few|14|TRBJ1-2|NA|TRBV6-5
CASSYFGENYGYTF
TGTGCCAGCAGTTACTTCGGAGAAAACTATGGCTACACCTTC
>NA|11|TRBJ2-1|NA|TRBV11-2
CASSFLGEQFF
TGTGCCAGCAGCTTCCTCGGCGAGCAGTTCTTC
>few|13|TRBJ2-7|TRBD1|TRBV2
CASSGGTDLEQYF
TGTGCCAGCAGTGGAGGGACAGACTTGGAGCAGTACTTC
>NA|14|TRBJ1-2|NA|TRBV6-6
CASSSTGANYGYTF
TGTGCCAGCAGTAGTACGGGGGCTAACTATGGCTACACCTTC
>NA|15|TRBJ2-6|NA|TRBV19
CASSIPGSGANVLTF
TGTGCCAGTAGTATTCCGGGCTCTGGGGCCAACGTCCTGACTTTC
>NA|16|TRBJ2-7|TRBD2|TRBV11-2
CASSSETSVLSYEQYF
TGTGCCAGCAGCTCGGAGACTAGCGTTCTATCTTACGAGCAGTACTTC
>once|13|TRBJ1-1|NA|TRBV28
CASHNPTNTEAFF
TGTGCCAGTCATAACCCCACGAACACTGAAGCTTTCTTT
>NA|14|TRBJ1-1|NA|TRBV5-1
CASSAAGMNTEAFF
TGCGCCAGCAGCGCGGCGGGCATGAACACTGAAGCTTTCTTT
>once|15|TRBJ2-1|NA|TRBV11-3
CASSLEGSRDNEQFF
TGTGCCAGCAGCTTAGAGGGTTCCCGGGACAATGAGCAGTTCTTC
>NA|13|TRBJ2-4|TRBD2|TRBV18
CASSRGRDDIQYF
TGTGCCAGCTCACGCGGGAGGGATGACATTCAGTACTTC
>NA|13|TRBJ1-1|NA|TRBV4-2
CASSQVGATEAFF
TGTGCCAGCAGCCAAGTAGGGGCCACTGAAGCTTTCTTT
>NA|16|TRBJ1-1|NA|TRBV5-1
CASSPGQMIMNTEAFF
TGCGCCAGCAGCCCTGGACAGATGATTATGAACACTGAAGCTTTCTTT
>NA|13|TRBJ2-7|TRBD1|TRBV27
CATRLGTAYEQYF
TGTGCCACCCGACTCGGGACAGCCTACGAGCAGTACTTC
>NA|14|TRBJ2-1|NA|TRBV27
CASSLSRRDHEQFF
TGTGCCAGCAGTTTATCTAGGCGAGATCATGAGCAGTTCTTC
>NA|15|TRBJ2-6|NA|TRBV28
CASSGEGAGANVLTF
TGTGCGAGCAGCGGGGAGGGGGCTGGGGCCAACGTCCTGACTTTC
>NA|14|TRBJ2-4|NA|TRBV23-1
CASSQIVSRNIQYF
TGCGCCAGCAGTCAAATAGTCAGCCGAAACATTCAGTACTTC
>NA|13|TRBJ2-1|NA|TRBV11-2
CASSLEWGNEQFF
TGTGCCAGCAGCTTAGAGTGGGGCAATGAGCAGTTCTTC
>NA|16|TRBJ2-7|NA|TRBV5-6
CASSLRPGFEYYEQYF
TGTGCCAGCAGCTTGCGGCCGGGGTTCGAATATTACGAGCAGTACTTC
>NA|10|TRBJ2-7|NA|TRBV2
CASSIGEQYF
TGTGCCAGCAGTATAGGCGAGCAGTACTTC
>NA|13|TRBJ1-1|NA|TRBV30
CAWSKNPEGEAFF
TGTGCCTGGTCTAAGAATCCGGAGGGTGAAGCTTTCTTT
>NA|14|TRBJ2-3|NA|TRBV4-2
CASSQVGSTDTQYF
TGTGCCAGCAGCCAAGTCGGGAGCACAGATACGCAGTATTTT
>NA|12|TRBJ1-1|NA|TRBV28
CASSHPRTEAFF
TGTGCCAGCTCTCACCCGAGGACTGAAGCTTTCTTT
>once|17|TRBJ2-2|NA|TRBV4-2
CASSQERGGGYTGELFF
TGTGCCAGCAGCCAAGAACGGGGAGGAGGGTACACCGGGGAGCTGTTTTTT
>NA|15|TRBJ2-3|TRBD2|TRBV2
CASRRGLAGTDTQYF
TGTGCCAGCAGGAGAGGGCTAGCGGGCACAGATACGCAGTATTTT
>once|11|TRBJ1-2|NA|TRBV30
CAWTDISGYTF
TGTGCCTGGACCGACATTTCTGGCTACACCTTC
>NA|16|TRBJ2-7|NA|TRBV6-5
CASSYSNIGGLNEQYF
TGTGCCAGCAGTTACTCGAACATCGGGGGCTTGAACGAGCAGTACTTC
>NA|13|TRBJ2-7|NA|TRBV10-1
CASSPSLNYEQYF
TGCGCCAGCAGCCCTAGTCTTAACTACGAGCAGTACTTC
>NA|15|TRBJ1-1|NA|TRBV18
CASSPPGGGDTEAFF
TGTGCCAGCTCACCACCGGGGGGAGGGGACACTGAAGCTTTCTTT
>NA|13|TRBJ2-7|NA|TRBV4-1
CASSQDPGLQQYF
TGCGCCAGCAGCCAAGATCCGGGTTTGCAGCAGTACTTC
>NA|16|TRBJ2-7|TRBD2|TRBV5-4
CASSLVWTRKIYEQYF
TGTGCCAGCAGCTTGGTTTGGACTAGGAAGATTTACGAGCAGTACTTC
>NA|14|TRBJ1-5|NA|TRBV6-1
CASSLGGTDQPQHF
TGTGCCAGCAGTCTAGGGGGAACGGATCAGCCCCAGCATTTT
>once|17|TRBJ2-3|TRBD2|TRBV19
CASSPRSSGVLTDTQYF
TGTGCCAGTAGTCCTCGGTCTAGCGGGGTTCTGACAGATACGCAGTATTTT
>NA|14|TRBJ1-1|NA|TRBV6-1
CASSEVGLPTEAFF
TGTGCCAGCAGTGAAGTCGGCCTACCCACTGAAGCTTTCTTT
>NA|13|TRBJ2-1|TRBD2|TRBV10-3
CAISVPGTSEQFF
TGTGCCATCAGTGTTCCCGGGACTAGCGAGCAGTTCTTC
>NA|14|TRBJ2-5|TRBD1|TRBV7-3
CASSLTGGQGPPYF
TGTGCCAGCAGCTTAACTGGGGGACAGGGGCCCCCGTACTTC
>NA|14|TRBJ2-1|TRBD2|TRBV6-6
CASSWSGVYNEQFF
TGTGCCAGCAGTTGGAGCGGGGTCTACAATGAGCAGTTCTTC